These 13 T cell receptor beta chains were all obtained from the same sample, sequenced in a study of lymphopenia after photon versus proton radiotherapy. Clones were read by immunoSEQ multiplex PCR, and TCRdb kept only the in-frame ones, dropping some. The repertoire holds approximately 62,000 clones, approximately 84% seen once, with 2.1% in the top ten. The specimen comprised peripheral blood, sampled from a patient treated with proton-based radiotherapy. These receptor sequences come from a man aged 55 to 70 with pancreatic cancer.

This clone turned up a few times. The chain links TRBV27 to TRBJ2-1, with 11 bases matching TRBD2. The CDR3 contains 18 residues. V trimming: 11 bases; J trimming: 3 bases; junction bases outside the gene matches: 18. Germline loops: CDR1 MNHEY, CDR2 SMNVEV (reference sequence). The CDR3 DNA reads as TGTGCCTCCGTTCTGCGCGGGACTAGCGGAAGGTTCTACAATGAGCAGTTCTTC. Translating it yields CASVLRGTSGRFYNEQFF.

Written as DNA, the CDR3 is TGTGCCAGCACCTCGAGCACCGGGGAGCTGTTTTTT. This translates into CASTSSTGELFF. This chain joins TRBV7-3 and TRBJ2-2; D not resolved. V lost 7 bases, J lost 4 bases, and 7 bases lay in between. The CDR3 runs to 12 residues. The germline gives CDR1 SGHTA, CDR2 FQGTGA.

V gene TRBV5-1 combines with J gene TRBJ2-2; the match to TRBD2 covers 15 bases. The J segment lost 1 base and the V segment lost 3 bases, leaving 1 base of the junction unmatched. Germline CDR1 and CDR2: SGHRS and YFSETQ. The CDR3 consists of 17 residues. CDR3: CASSWGLAGGNTGELFF. DNA of the CDR3: TGCGCCAGCAGCTGGGGACTAGCGGGAGGGAACACCGGGGAGCTGTTTTTT.

The rearrangement links TRBV19 to TRBJ1-2; D might be TRBD1 (5 bases). The germline CDR1 and CDR2 sequences are LNHDA and SQIVND (reference sequence). The CDR3 runs 17 residues. V was clipped by 2 bases and J by 0 bases, with 16 bases between them. CDR3 region: CASSISQGARTNYGYTF. DNA for the CDR3: TGTGCCAGTAGTATATCCCAGGGTGCAAGAACTAACTATGGCTACACCTTC.

V and J are TRBV5-8 and TRBJ2-1; D not certain. The CDR3 is 15 amino acids. CDR1 and CDR2 (germline): SGHTS, YDEGEE. Trimming pared 1 base from V and 4 bases from J, leaving 12 bases between. The chain's CDR3 is CASSLIVRQYNEQFF. The CDR3 DNA follows: TGTGCCAGCAGCTTGATCGTACGGCAGTACAATGAGCAGTTCTTC.

The CDR3 sequence: CASSARGGWETGNIQYF. The CDR3 DNA sequence: TGTGCCAGCAGCGCCCGAGGGGGGTGGGAGACTGGAAACATTCAGTACTTC. The rearrangement links TRBV21-1 to TRBJ2-4. TRBV21-1 is reported as a pseudogene. The CDR3 has 17 amino acids.

The chain has TRBV19 and TRBJ1-1; D might be TRBD1 (5 bases). Per germline, CDR1 LNHDA and CDR2 SQIVND (reference sequence). The CDR3 covers 13 residues. Trimming pared 3 bases from V and 5 bases from J, leaving 10 bases between. This chain's CDR3 is CASSITQGTEAFF. The CDR3 DNA reads TGTGCCAGTAGTATTACCCAGGGTACTGAAGCTTTCTTT. The full variable domain, completed using reference TRBV19 and TRBJ1-1, is DGGITQSPKYLFRKEGQNVTLSCEQNLNHDAMYWYRQDPGQGLRLIYYSQIVNDFQKGDIAEGYSVSREKKESFPLTVTSAQKNPTAFYLCASSITQGTEAFFGQGTRLTVV.

V gene TRBV7-8 combines with J gene TRBJ1-1; perhaps TRBD1 as D (6 bases). The CDR3 totals 14 residues. Germline assignment: CDR1 SGHVS and CDR2 FQNEAQ. Trimming took off 5 bases at V and 8 bases at J, with 18 bases between the two ends. The CDR3 reads CASSPNGGGGEAFF. CDR3 DNA sequence: TGTGCCAGCAGCCCGAACGGGGGGGGCGGGGAAGCTTTCTTT.

The CDR3 loop reads CASRRWMNTEAFF. CDR3 in DNA: TGTGCCAGCAGACGTTGGATGAACACTGAAGCTTTCTTT. The chain has TRBV28 and TRBJ1-1; D gene uncertain. CDR1 MDHEN and CDR2 SYDVKM come from the germline V gene. The CDR3 has 13 amino acids. With 6 bases removed from V and 0 bases from J, the gap between germline ends came to 8 bases.

CDR3 loop: CATLLSGVPSYEQYF. The CDR3 DNA sequence: TGCGCCACTCTCCTTTCGGGGGTCCCCTCCTACGAGCAGTACTTC. J is TRBJ2-7 and V is TRBV5-1; D is possibly TRBD2 (6 bases). V was shortened by 9 bases and J by 0 bases, with 19 bases between the two germline ends. Per germline, CDR1 SGHRS and CDR2 YFSETQ. This CDR3 comprises 15 residues. Filled out from reference TRBV5-1 and TRBJ2-7, the complete variable domain reads KAGVTQTPRYLIKTRGQQVTLSCSPISGHRSVSWYQQTPGQGLQFLFEYFSETQRNKGNFPGRFSGRQFSNSRSEMNVSTLELGDSALYLCATLLSGVPSYEQYFGPGTRLTVT.

The chain carries TRBV4-2 and TRBJ2-5, with 7 bases identical to TRBD1. Germline trimming cut 1 base from V and 5 bases from J; bases unmatched to any gene: 10. The CDR3 consists of 16 residues. Germline values: CDR1 LGHNA, CDR2 YNFKEQ. The CDR3 DNA sequence: TGTGCCAGCAGCCAAGCCCCCGACAGGGCTGGGGAGACCCAGTACTTC. It is translated as CASSQAPDRAGETQYF.

V and J are TRBV10-3 and TRBJ2-1; TRBD2 agrees at 14 bases. The germline V gene encodes CDR1 ENHRY and CDR2 SYGVKD. The CDR3 is 17 amino acids. V gave up 2 bases and J gave up 6 bases; unmatched junction bases: 6. The CDR3 DNA reads TGTGCCATCAGTGAGGGGGGACTAGCGGGAGTTAGCAATGAGCAGTTCTTC. Translated, it gives CAISEGGLAGVSNEQFF.

This clone was detected only a few times. The chain uses TRBV27 and TRBJ2-7, with D perhaps TRBD1 (6 bases). The CDR3 is 15 residues long. The germline V gene encodes CDR1 MNHEY and CDR2 SMNVEV (reference sequence). The V and J ends lost 4 bases and 6 bases respectively, with 19 bases between them. The CDR3 DNA follows: TGTGCCAGCAGTTCCCATGGACAGTCGCGGGTCGAGCAGTACTTC. Translation: CASSSHGQSRVEQYF.